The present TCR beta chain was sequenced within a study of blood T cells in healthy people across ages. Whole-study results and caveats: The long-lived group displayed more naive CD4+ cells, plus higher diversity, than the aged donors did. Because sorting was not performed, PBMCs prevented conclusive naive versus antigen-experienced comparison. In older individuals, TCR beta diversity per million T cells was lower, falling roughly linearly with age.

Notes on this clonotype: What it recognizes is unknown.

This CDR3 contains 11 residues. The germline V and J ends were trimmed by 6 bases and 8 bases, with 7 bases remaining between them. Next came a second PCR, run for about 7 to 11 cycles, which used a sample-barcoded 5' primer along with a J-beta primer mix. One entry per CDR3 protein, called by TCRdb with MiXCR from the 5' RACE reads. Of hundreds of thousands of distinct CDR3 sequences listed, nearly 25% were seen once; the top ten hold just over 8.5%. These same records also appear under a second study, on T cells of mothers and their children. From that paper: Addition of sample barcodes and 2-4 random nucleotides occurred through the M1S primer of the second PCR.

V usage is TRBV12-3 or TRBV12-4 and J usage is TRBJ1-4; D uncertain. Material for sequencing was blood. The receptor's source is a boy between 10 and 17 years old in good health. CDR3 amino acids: CASSLPEKLFF. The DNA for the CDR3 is TGTGCCAGCAGCCTACCAGAAAAACTGTTTTTT.